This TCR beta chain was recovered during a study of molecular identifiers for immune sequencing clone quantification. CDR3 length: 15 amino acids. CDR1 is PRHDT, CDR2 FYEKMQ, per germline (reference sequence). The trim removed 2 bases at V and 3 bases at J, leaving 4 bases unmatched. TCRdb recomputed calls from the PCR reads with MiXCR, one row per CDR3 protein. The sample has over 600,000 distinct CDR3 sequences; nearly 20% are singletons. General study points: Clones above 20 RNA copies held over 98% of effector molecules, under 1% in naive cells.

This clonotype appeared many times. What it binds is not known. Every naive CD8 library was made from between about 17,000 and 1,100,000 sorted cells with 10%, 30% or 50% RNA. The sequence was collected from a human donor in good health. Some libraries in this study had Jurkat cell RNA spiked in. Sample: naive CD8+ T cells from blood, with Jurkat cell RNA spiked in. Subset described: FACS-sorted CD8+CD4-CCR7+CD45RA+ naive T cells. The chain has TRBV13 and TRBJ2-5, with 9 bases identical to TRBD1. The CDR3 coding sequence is TGTGCCAGCAGCTTATCGGGACAGGGTGAAGAGACCCAGTACTTC. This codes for CASSLSGQGEETQYF. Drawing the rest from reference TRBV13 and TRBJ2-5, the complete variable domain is AAGVIQSPRHLIKEKRETATLKCYPIPRHDTVYWYQQGPGQDPQFLISFYEKMQSDKGSIPDRFSAQQFSDYHSELNMSSLELGDSALYFCASSLSGQGEETQYFGPGTRLLVL.